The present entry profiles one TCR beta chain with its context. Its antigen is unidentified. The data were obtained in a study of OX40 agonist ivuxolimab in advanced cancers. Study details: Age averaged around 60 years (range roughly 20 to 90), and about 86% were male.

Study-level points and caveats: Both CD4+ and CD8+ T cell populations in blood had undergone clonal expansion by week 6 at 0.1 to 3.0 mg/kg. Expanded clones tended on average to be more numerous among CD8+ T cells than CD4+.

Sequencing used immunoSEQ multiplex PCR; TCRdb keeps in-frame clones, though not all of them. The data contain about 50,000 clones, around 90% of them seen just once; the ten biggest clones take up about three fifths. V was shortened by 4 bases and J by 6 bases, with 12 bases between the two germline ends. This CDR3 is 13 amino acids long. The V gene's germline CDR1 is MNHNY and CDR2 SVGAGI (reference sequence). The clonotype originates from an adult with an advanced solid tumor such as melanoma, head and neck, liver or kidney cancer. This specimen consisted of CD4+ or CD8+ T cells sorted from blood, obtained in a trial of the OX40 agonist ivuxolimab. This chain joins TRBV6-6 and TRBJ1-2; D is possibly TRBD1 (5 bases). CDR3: CASSLGGSDGYTF. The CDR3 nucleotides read TGTGCCAGCAGTTTGGGGGGTTCTGATGGCTACACCTTC.